Each of the 27 T cell receptor beta chains below was sequenced from the same sample in a study of control samples from healthy donors and cancer patients (dated by TCRdb to the early 2020s). Library construction relied on the immunoSEQ multiplex PCR assay. The source is immuneACCESS, and TCRdb retained only in-frame sequences with V and J called. Part of the clones is not carried over; for the studies checked, unresolved V genes explain less than half of this, and the remainder is unexplained. This sample holds fewer than 200,000 clones; about 87% were observed only once. The biggest ten clones account for around 13% of the sample. The sample was blood. The receptors originated from a young man in good health.

The CDR3 region is CASSRFLTGGTEAFF. The CDR3 DNA follows: TGTGCCAGCAGTAGGTTCTTAACAGGGGGCACTGAAGCTTTCTTT. The chain joins TRBV27 to TRBJ1-1, with 8 bases fitting TRBD1. The CDR3 consists of 15 residues. CDR1 is MNHEY and CDR2 is SMNVEV in the germline V gene (reference sequence). Trimming at V came to 5 bases and at J to 4 bases, leaving 9 bases not matched to a gene.

This chain links TRBV3-1 (or the pseudogene TRBV3-2) with TRBJ1-2, with TRBD1 as a possible D gene (5 bases). CDR1 and CDR2 from the germline V gene are LGHDT and YNNKEL (reference sequence). Trimming removed 4 bases from V and 3 bases from J, with 18 bases in between. The CDR3 sequence is 16 residues long. Here the CDR3 DNA reads TGTGCCAGCAGCCCCCGAGTAGACAGCAGGCACTATGGCTACACCTTC. This codes for CASSPRVDSRHYGYTF.

The V call is TRBV30, the J call TRBJ2-1; D is perhaps TRBD2 (6 bases). The CDR3 contains 16 residues. Germline assignment: CDR1 GTSNPN and CDR2 SVGIG (reference sequence). V lost 0 bases, J lost 0 bases, and 12 bases lay in between. The CDR3 nucleotides are TGTGCCTGGAGTGTACGGTCCGGGAGCTCCTACAATGAGCAGTTCTTC. It codes for CAWSVRSGSSYNEQFF. Combining the CDR3 with reference TRBV30 and TRBJ2-1 gives the whole variable domain SQTIHQWPATLVQPVGSPLSLECTVEGTSNPNLYWYRQAAGRGLQLLFYSVGIGQISSEVPQNLSASRPQDRQFILSSKKLLLSDSGFYLCAWSVRSGSSYNEQFFGPGTRLTVL.

This clone was detected only once. The chain recombines TRBV7-9 with TRBJ2-7, with 9 bases identical to TRBD1. Germline V lookup: CDR1 SEHNR, CDR2 FQNEAQ (reference sequence). The CDR3 runs to 14 residues. J was trimmed by 8 bases and V by 6 bases; bases with no gene match: 11. The CDR3 bases are TGTGCCAGCAGTTTACAGGGGGCACAGTCCCAGCAGTACTTC. It codes for CASSLQGAQSQQYF.

V usage is TRBV7-9 and J usage is TRBJ1-1; 9 bases are a match to TRBD1. The V gene end was trimmed by 4 bases and the J gene end by 3 bases; junction bases not matched to a gene: 18. The CDR3 loop spans 19 amino acids. Germline values: CDR1 SEHNR, CDR2 FQNEAQ (reference sequence). CDR3 region: CASSSLAGGQGSLDTEAFF. The CDR3 nucleotides read TGTGCCAGCAGCTCACTCGCCGGGGGACAGGGTTCTTTGGACACTGAAGCTTTCTTT.

The rearrangement links TRBV7-8 to TRBJ2-2; D is uncertain. V gave up 6 bases and J gave up 4 bases, with 9 bases separating them. This CDR3 comprises 13 residues. Germline V lookup: CDR1 SGHVS, CDR2 FQNEAQ. The CDR3 nucleotides read TGTGCCAGCAGATTCATCTTCACCGGGGAGCTGTTTTTT. This sequence encodes CASRFIFTGELFF.

This clone was detected only once. The chain combines TRBV2 with TRBJ2-1; no clear D gene. Germline-derived CDR1 and CDR2 are SNHLY and FYNNEI. Trimming cost V 0 bases and J 8 bases, with 8 bases left between them. The CDR3 is 13 amino acids. Written as DNA, the CDR3 is TGTGCCAGCAGTGAAGCGCGTATCGATGAGCAGTTCTTC. This translates into CASSEARIDEQFF.

The chain couples TRBV28 to TRBJ2-2; TRBD2 matches 12 bases. Trimming took 3 bases from V and 7 from J; bases not matched to a gene: 9. Germline values: CDR1 MDHEN, CDR2 SYDVKM. The CDR3 loop spans 17 amino acids. The CDR3 bases are TGTGCCAGCAGTTTCCAGACTAGCGGGAGTAAATACGGGGAGCTGTTTTTT. Its translation: CASSFQTSGSKYGELFF.

The rearrangement links TRBV7-6 to TRBJ1-1; the D gene is possibly TRBD1 (5 bases). CDR1 is SGHVS and CDR2 is FNYEAQ in the germline V gene. Trimming removed 4 bases from V and 5 bases from J, with 11 bases in between. CDR3 size: 13 residues. DNA for the CDR3: TGTGCCAGCAGCTCCCATCCAGGGACTGAAGCTTTCTTT. Its protein product is CASSSHPGTEAFF.

The chain has TRBV5-1 and TRBJ2-7; D ambiguous. CDR3 length: 12 amino acids. Trimming cost V 2 bases and J 5 bases, with 8 bases left between them. Germline V gives CDR1 SGHRS, CDR2 YFSETQ. The CDR3 sequence is CASSFNTDEQYF. In nucleotides, the CDR3 is TGCGCCAGCAGCTTTAATACGGACGAGCAGTACTTC. Full variable domain (remainder filled in from reference TRBV5-1 and TRBJ2-7): KAGVTQTPRYLIKTRGQQVTLSCSPISGHRSVSWYQQTPGQGLQFLFEYFSETQRNKGNFPGRFSGRQFSNSRSEMNVSTLELGDSALYLCASSFNTDEQYFGPGTRLTVT.

CDR3 residues: CASSPKTGNTEAFF. The CDR3 region has the DNA TGTGCCAGCAGCCCAAAGACGGGGAACACTGAAGCTTTCTTT. The chain combines TRBV16 with TRBJ1-1, with D unresolved. V was shortened by 4 bases and J by 1 base, with 10 bases between the two germline ends. This CDR3 spans 14 amino acids. The germline gives CDR1 KGHSY, CDR2 FQNENV.

The CDR3 sequence: CATSRDPIQAAQETQYF. The CDR3 bases are TGTGCCACCAGCAGAGATCCTATTCAAGCCGCTCAAGAGACCCAGTACTTC. The V call is TRBV15, the J call TRBJ2-5; no clear D gene. V was shortened by 0 bases and J by 2 bases, with 16 bases between the two germline ends. Per germline, CDR1 LNHNV and CDR2 YYDKDF (reference sequence). CDR3 size: 17 residues.

The rearrangement links TRBV7-6 to TRBJ2-3; unclear D gene. Germline V gene lookup returns CDR1 SGHVS and CDR2 FNYEAQ. The CDR3 totals 14 residues. V dropped 1 base and J dropped 2 bases, with 7 bases sitting between them. The CDR3 DNA sequence: TGTGCCAGCAGCTTAGGGGGTTTCACAGATACGCAGTATTTT. Translated, it gives CASSLGGFTDTQYF.

The chain joins TRBV7-2 to TRBJ2-5; the D gene is possibly TRBD2 (6 bases). The CDR3 has 13 residues. Trimming shortened V by 1 base and J by 5 bases, and 8 bases separated the two germline ends. Germline V lookup: CDR1 SGHTA, CDR2 FQGNSA. The CDR3 coding sequence is TGTGCCAGCAGCTTAGACCGGGGGGAGACCCAGTACTTC. Translating gives CASSLDRGETQYF.

The chain combines TRBV14 with TRBJ1-1; maybe TRBD1 (5 bases). The CDR3 is made up of 13 amino acids. The V gene's germline CDR1 is SGHDN and CDR2 FVKESK. V lost 6 bases, J lost 5 bases, and 13 bases lay in between. The CDR3 DNA reads as TGTGCCAGCAGTCTTAGGGGTTGGACTGAAGCTTTCTTT. Translation: CASSLRGWTEAFF.

J is TRBJ1-2 and V is TRBV6-1; D is undetermined. CDR3 size: 14 residues. The V end lost 0 bases, the J end lost 6 bases, and 11 bases lay between the germline ends. Germline V lookup: CDR1 MNHNS, CDR2 SASEGT. The CDR3 protein is CASSEAQLPHGYTF. In nucleotides, the CDR3 is TGTGCCAGCAGTGAAGCACAGCTTCCTCATGGCTACACCTTC.

The chain recombines TRBV6-9 with TRBJ1-1; 9 bases line up with TRBD1. J gave up 4 bases and V 4 bases, and 10 bases lay outside the gene matches. Germline CDR1 is MNHGY and CDR2 is SVAAGI. This CDR3 has 16 amino acids. The CDR3 region is CASSSVGQGMGTEAFF. DNA of the CDR3: TGTGCCAGCAGTTCCGTGGGACAGGGCATGGGCACTGAAGCTTTCTTT.

The chain is built from TRBV18 and TRBJ2-1; 13 nucleotides match TRBD2. Trimming took 2 bases from V and 15 from J; bases not matched to a gene: 4. Germline V gene lookup returns CDR1 KGHSH and CDR2 LQKENI. The CDR3 is made up of 13 amino acids. This CDR3 is CASSPTSGREAFF. CDR3 sequence (DNA): TGTGCCAGCTCACCAACTAGCGGGAGGGAGGCGTTCTTC. Together with reference TRBV18 and TRBJ2-1, the CDR3 gives the full variable domain: NAGVMQNPRHLVRRRGQEARLRCSPMKGHSHVYWYRQLPEEGLKFMVYLQKENIIDESGMPKERFSAEFPKEGPSILRIQQVVRGDSAAYFCASSPTSGREAFFGPGTRLTVL.

This clone was observed a handful of times. V and J are TRBV2 and TRBJ1-4, with D perhaps matching TRBD1 (5 bases). The V and J ends lost 0 bases and 6 bases respectively, with 8 bases between them. Germline values: CDR1 SNHLY, CDR2 FYNNEI. This CDR3 region has 14 residues. CDR3: CASSEAGGYEKLFF. The CDR3 region has the DNA TGTGCCAGCAGTGAAGCCGGGGGTTATGAAAAACTGTTTTTT.

V usage is TRBV5-4 and J usage is TRBJ2-7, with D possibly matching TRBD1 (6 bases). CDR1 is SGHNT and CDR2 is YYREEE in the germline V gene (reference sequence). The CDR3 length is 13 residues. V was trimmed by 4 bases and J by 7 bases, leaving 15 bases between them. DNA for the CDR3: TGTGCCAGCAGCCGGGACACGGTTGGGGAGCAGTACTTC. Protein: CASSRDTVGEQYF.

The chain recombines TRBV12-3 or TRBV12-4 with TRBJ1-6, with D unresolved. This CDR3 is 13 amino acids long. V gave up 3 bases and J gave up 7 bases, with 7 bases separating them. The CDR3 spells CASSFIRNSPLHF. CDR3 nucleotide sequence: TGTGCCAGCAGTTTTATCAGGAATTCACCCCTCCACTTT.

The gene calls are TRBV7-8 and TRBJ1-2, with TRBD1 as a possible D gene (5 bases). This CDR3 is 15 amino acids long. Germline V gives CDR1 SGHVS, CDR2 FQNEAQ. Deletions cut 1 base from V and 7 bases from J, with 16 bases between. The CDR3 region is CASSLGNQGSGGYTF. CDR3 bases: TGTGCCAGCAGCTTAGGAAACCAGGGTTCGGGTGGCTACACCTTC.

The rearrangement joins TRBV2 to TRBJ2-5; no definite D call. CDR3 length: 12 amino acids. Deletions cut 6 bases from V and 0 bases from J, with 5 bases between. Germline CDR1 is SNHLY and CDR2 is FYNNEI. CDR3 loop: CASRPNQETQYF. For the CDR3, the DNA is TGTGCCAGCAGGCCTAACCAAGAGACCCAGTACTTC. The full variable domain, its missing parts supplied by reference TRBV2 and TRBJ2-5, is EPEVTQTPSHQVTQMGQEVILRCVPISNHLYFYWYRQILGQKVEFLVSFYNNEISEKSEIFDDQFSVERPDGSNFTLKIRSTKLEDSAMYFCASRPNQETQYFGPGTRLLVL.

The chain joins TRBV6-5 to TRBJ2-1, with TRBD1 identical over 7 bases. Germline assignment: CDR1 MNHEY and CDR2 SVGAGI. Losses at the gene ends were 4 bases for V and 8 bases for J; bases not matched to a gene: 5. This CDR3 spans 13 amino acids. DNA for the CDR3: TGTGCCAGCAGTTTGACAGGGCACCATGAGCAGTTCTTC. Protein: CASSLTGHHEQFF.

This clone occurred once. This chain connects TRBV10-3 to TRBJ2-2; perhaps TRBD2 as D (6 bases). Trimming cost V 2 bases and J 6 bases, with 19 bases left between them. The CDR3 loop spans 17 amino acids. Per germline, CDR1 ENHRY and CDR2 SYGVKD. CDR3 coding DNA: TGTGCCATCAGTGAGCTCCGGACACTGAGGGAGGCCGGGGAGCTGTTTTTT. Translating it yields CAISELRTLREAGELFF.

V usage is TRBV5-1 and J usage is TRBJ2-1, with D perhaps matching TRBD2 (6 bases). CDR3 length: 14 residues. Trimming took 0 bases from V and 7 from J, leaving 11 bases between them. From germline, CDR1 is SGHRS and CDR2 YFSETQ. The CDR3 sequence is CASSLETSRNEQFF. The CDR3 nucleotides read TGCGCCAGCAGCTTGGAGACTAGTAGGAATGAGCAGTTCTTC.

The chain joins TRBV18 to TRBJ1-5; no clear D. Germline CDR1 is KGHSH and CDR2 is LQKENI. Trimming shortened V by 0 bases and J by 2 bases, and 17 bases separated the two germline ends. This CDR3 has 18 residues. CDR3 sequence reads: CASSPPRASGGGNQPQHF. CDR3 coding DNA: TGTGCCAGCTCACCACCGAGAGCATCGGGCGGGGGCAATCAGCCCCAGCATTTT.